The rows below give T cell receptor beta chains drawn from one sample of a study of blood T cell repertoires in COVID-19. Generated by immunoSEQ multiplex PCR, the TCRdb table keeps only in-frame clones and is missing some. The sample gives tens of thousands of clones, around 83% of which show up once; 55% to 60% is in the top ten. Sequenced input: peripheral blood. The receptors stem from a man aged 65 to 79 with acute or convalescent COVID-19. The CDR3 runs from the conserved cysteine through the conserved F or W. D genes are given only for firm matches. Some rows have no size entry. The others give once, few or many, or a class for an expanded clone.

cdr3_aa: CASSVGQGGVGDEQFF
cdr3_nt: TGCGCCAGCAGCGTAGGACAGGGAGGGGTGGGCGATGAGCAGTTCTTC
j_call: TRBJ2-1
d_call: NA
clone_size: NA
v_call: TRBV5-1

cdr3_aa: CSASPGLAGGAYQETQYF
cdr3_nt: TGCAGTGCTAGTCCCGGACTAGCGGGGGGGGCGTACCAAGAGACCCAGTACTTC
j_call: TRBJ2-5
d_call: TRBD2
clone_size: NA
v_call: TRBV20-1

cdr3_aa: CASSSSGSYEQYF
cdr3_nt: TGTGCCAGCAGCTCCAGCGGGAGCTACGAGCAGTACTTC
j_call: TRBJ2-7
d_call: TRBD2
clone_size: NA
v_call: TRBV11-3

cdr3_aa: CASSVEGALKNEQFF
cdr3_nt: TGTGCCAGCAGCGTAGAAGGGGCCCTCAAGAATGAGCAGTTCTTC
j_call: TRBJ2-1
d_call: NA
clone_size: NA
v_call: TRBV9

cdr3_aa: CASSLDLTGRQPQHF
cdr3_nt: TGTGCCAGCAGCTTAGATCTGACGGGGAGGCAGCCCCAGCATTTT
j_call: TRBJ1-5
d_call: NA
clone_size: NA
v_call: TRBV11-2

cdr3_aa: CASSHRDRGLEQYF
cdr3_nt: TGTGCCAGCAGCCACCGGGACAGGGGTCTCGAGCAGTACTTC
j_call: TRBJ2-7
d_call: TRBD1
clone_size: NA
v_call: TRBV6-5

cdr3_aa: CASTKDWGPADTQYF
cdr3_nt: TGTGCCAGCACTAAAGACTGGGGGCCCGCAGATACGCAGTATTTT
j_call: TRBJ2-3
d_call: NA
clone_size: NA
v_call: TRBV5-6

cdr3_aa: CASSSGQGNEQYF
cdr3_nt: TGCGCCAGCAGCAGTGGACAGGGTAACGAGCAGTACTTC
j_call: TRBJ2-7
d_call: TRBD1
clone_size: NA
v_call: TRBV5-1

cdr3_aa: CASSPPGQLEYF
cdr3_nt: TGTGCCAGCTCCCCTCCGGGACAGCTTGAGTACTTC
j_call: TRBJ2-4
d_call: TRBD1
clone_size: once
v_call: TRBV27

cdr3_aa: CASSPRGGALGEQYF
cdr3_nt: TGTGCCAGCAGCCCGAGGGGGGGGGCTTTGGGTGAGCAGTACTTC
j_call: TRBJ2-7
d_call: NA
clone_size: NA
v_call: TRBV6-5

cdr3_aa: CASSLSMGQGTQYF
cdr3_nt: TGCGCCAGCAGCCTCTCCATGGGCCAAGGGACCCAGTACTTC
j_call: TRBJ2-5
d_call: NA
clone_size: once
v_call: TRBV4-3

cdr3_aa: CASSRDRDGYTF
cdr3_nt: TGTGCCAGCAGCCGGGACAGGGACGGCTACACCTTC
j_call: TRBJ1-2
d_call: TRBD1
clone_size: NA
v_call: TRBV6-5

cdr3_aa: CAISGGQGVGGYTF
cdr3_nt: TGTGCCATCAGTGGCGGACAGGGAGTAGGTGGCTACACCTTC
j_call: TRBJ1-2
d_call: TRBD1
clone_size: NA
v_call: TRBV10-3

cdr3_aa: CASSLAGGTREVQFF
cdr3_nt: TGCGCCAGCAGCTTGGCAGGGGGGACTAGAGAGGTGCAGTTCTTC
j_call: TRBJ2-1
d_call: NA
clone_size: few
v_call: TRBV5-1

cdr3_aa: CASSSAVGSYNSPLHF
cdr3_nt: TGTGCCAGCAGCTCAGCGGTCGGCTCCTATAATTCACCCCTCCACTTT
j_call: TRBJ1-6
d_call: NA
clone_size: NA
v_call: TRBV9

cdr3_aa: CAWSPHGVVQPQHF
cdr3_nt: TGTGCCTGGTCCCCTCACGGGGTAGTCCAGCCCCAGCATTTT
j_call: TRBJ1-5
d_call: NA
clone_size: NA
v_call: TRBV30

cdr3_aa: CASTTGNYGYTF
cdr3_nt: TGTGCCAGTACCACAGGGAACTATGGCTACACCTTC
j_call: TRBJ1-2
d_call: NA
clone_size: few
v_call: TRBV27

cdr3_aa: CASSPWTGPNTGELFF
cdr3_nt: TGTGCCAGCAGCCCCTGGACAGGGCCGAACACCGGGGAGCTGTTTTTT
j_call: TRBJ2-2
d_call: TRBD1
clone_size: NA
v_call: TRBV7-2

cdr3_aa: CASSQQGADGYTF
cdr3_nt: TGTGCCAGCTCCCAACAGGGGGCGGATGGCTACACCTTC
j_call: TRBJ1-2
d_call: TRBD1
clone_size: NA
v_call: TRBV18

cdr3_aa: CASRYRMNTEAFF
cdr3_nt: TGTGCCAGCAGGTACAGAATGAACACTGAAGCTTTCTTT
j_call: TRBJ1-1
d_call: NA
clone_size: NA
v_call: TRBV7-9

cdr3_aa: CASSARPPDRMNQPQHF
cdr3_nt: TGTGCCAGCAGTGCTAGACCCCCTGACAGGATGAATCAGCCCCAGCATTTT
j_call: TRBJ1-5
d_call: NA
clone_size: few
v_call: TRBV6-1

cdr3_aa: CASSHFDRGRNQPQHF
cdr3_nt: TGTGCCAGCAGTCACTTCGACAGGGGACGCAATCAGCCCCAGCATTTT
j_call: TRBJ1-5
d_call: TRBD1
clone_size: NA
v_call: TRBV28

cdr3_aa: CASSLLFSGNYGYTF
cdr3_nt: TGTGCCAGCAGCTTGCTATTTTCAGGGAACTATGGCTACACCTTC
j_call: TRBJ1-2
d_call: NA
clone_size: NA
v_call: TRBV5-8

cdr3_aa: CASSPGTSSHSPLHF
cdr3_nt: TGTGCCAGCAGCCCAGGAACATCCTCCCATTCACCCCTCCACTTT
j_call: TRBJ1-6
d_call: NA
clone_size: NA
v_call: TRBV11-2

cdr3_aa: CASSLVRGTEAFF
cdr3_nt: TGTGCCAGCAGCTTAGTACGGGGCACTGAAGCTTTCTTT
j_call: TRBJ1-1
d_call: NA
clone_size: NA
v_call: TRBV7-2

cdr3_aa: CATSSGTSSYNEQFF
cdr3_nt: TGTGCCACCAGCAGTGGGACTAGCTCCTACAATGAGCAGTTCTTC
j_call: TRBJ2-1
d_call: TRBD2
clone_size: few
v_call: TRBV15

cdr3_aa: CASSQEGGQQYF
cdr3_nt: TGTGCCAGCAGCCAAGAAGGCGGGCAGCAGTACTTC
j_call: TRBJ2-7
d_call: NA
clone_size: NA
v_call: TRBV3-1/TRBV3-2

cdr3_aa: CATSGGSGRLSYNEQFF
cdr3_nt: TGTGCCACCAGTGGTGGTAGCGGGCGCTTGTCCTACAATGAGCAGTTCTTC
j_call: TRBJ2-1
d_call: TRBD2
clone_size: NA
v_call: TRBV24-1

cdr3_aa: CASSLVGHEQYF
cdr3_nt: TGCGCCAGCAGCTTGGTGGGCCACGAGCAGTACTTC
j_call: TRBJ2-7
d_call: NA
clone_size: NA
v_call: TRBV5-1

cdr3_aa: CASSPETSGYKETQYF
cdr3_nt: TGTGCCAGTAGTCCCGAGACTAGCGGTTATAAAGAGACCCAGTACTTC
j_call: TRBJ2-5
d_call: TRBD2
clone_size: NA
v_call: TRBV19

cdr3_aa: CASSLRGGTEAFF
cdr3_nt: TGCGCCAGCAGCTTGAGAGGGGGTACTGAAGCTTTCTTT
j_call: TRBJ1-1
d_call: NA
clone_size: NA
v_call: TRBV5-1

cdr3_aa: CASRLRTGGWYEQYF
cdr3_nt: TGTGCCAGCAGATTAAGGACAGGGGGCTGGTACGAGCAGTACTTC
j_call: TRBJ2-7
d_call: TRBD1
clone_size: NA
v_call: TRBV27

cdr3_aa: CASSPIIGGGTDTQYF
cdr3_nt: TGTGCCAGCAGCCCAATTATAGGGGGTGGCACAGATACGCAGTATTTT
j_call: TRBJ2-3
d_call: NA
clone_size: NA
v_call: TRBV7-9

cdr3_aa: CASSPRGAQGYGYTF
cdr3_nt: TGTGCCAGCAGCCCTCGAGGCGCACAGGGCTATGGCTACACCTTC
j_call: TRBJ1-2
d_call: NA
clone_size: NA
v_call: TRBV7-9

cdr3_aa: CASSVGLAGVTDTQYF
cdr3_nt: TGTGCCAGCAGCGTAGGGCTAGCGGGGGTCACAGATACGCAGTATTTT
j_call: TRBJ2-3
d_call: TRBD2
clone_size: NA
v_call: TRBV9

cdr3_aa: CASSQTGFESYNEQFF
cdr3_nt: TGTGCCAGCAGCCAGACAGGGTTTGAGTCCTACAATGAGCAGTTCTTC
j_call: TRBJ2-1
d_call: TRBD1
clone_size: NA
v_call: TRBV3-1/TRBV3-2

cdr3_aa: CASSPLRTSYEQFF
cdr3_nt: TGTGCCAGCAGTCCCCTCAGAACTAGCTATGAGCAGTTCTTC
j_call: TRBJ2-1
d_call: NA
clone_size: NA
v_call: TRBV27

cdr3_aa: CASTRSAGMNQPQHF
cdr3_nt: TGTGCCAGTACCCGTTCCGCGGGGATGAATCAGCCCCAGCATTTT
j_call: TRBJ1-5
d_call: NA
clone_size: NA
v_call: TRBV19

cdr3_aa: CASTPGGNGDTEAFF
cdr3_nt: TGTGCCAGCACCCCCGGGGGTAATGGGGACACTGAAGCTTTCTTT
j_call: TRBJ1-1
d_call: NA
clone_size: NA
v_call: TRBV6-5

cdr3_aa: CASSFSNTIYF
cdr3_nt: TGTGCCAGCAGTTTTTCTAACACCATATATTTT
j_call: TRBJ1-3
d_call: NA
clone_size: NA
v_call: TRBV12-3/TRBV12-4

cdr3_aa: CASSQTTGDTQYF
cdr3_nt: TGCGCCAGCAGCCAAACGACGGGAGATACGCAGTATTTT
j_call: TRBJ2-3
d_call: NA
clone_size: NA
v_call: TRBV4-3

cdr3_aa: CASNQDRGRNQPQHF
cdr3_nt: TGTGCCAGCAATCAGGACAGGGGGCGGAATCAGCCCCAGCATTTT
j_call: TRBJ1-5
d_call: TRBD1
clone_size: NA
v_call: TRBV6-5

cdr3_aa: CARRFYGYTF
cdr3_nt: TGTGCCAGGAGATTCTATGGCTACACCTTC
j_call: TRBJ1-2
d_call: NA
clone_size: NA
v_call: TRBV19

cdr3_aa: CASSNDRSNEKLFF
cdr3_nt: TGTGCCAGTAGTAACGACAGGAGCAATGAAAAACTGTTTTTT
j_call: TRBJ1-4
d_call: NA
clone_size: few
v_call: TRBV19

cdr3_aa: CASGVQGGEKLFF
cdr3_nt: TGTGCCAGCGGTGTTCAGGGAGGTGAAAAACTGTTTTTT
j_call: TRBJ1-4
d_call: NA
clone_size: NA
v_call: TRBV7-9

cdr3_aa: CASRGRRGPQETQYF
cdr3_nt: TGTGCCAGCAGGGGGCGGAGGGGGCCTCAAGAGACCCAGTACTTC
j_call: TRBJ2-5
d_call: NA
clone_size: NA
v_call: TRBV7-2

cdr3_aa: CSYITTRTGNIEQFF
cdr3_nt: TGCAGCTACATAACGACTAGGACAGGTAATATTGAGCAGTTCTTC
j_call: TRBJ2-1
d_call: NA
clone_size: NA
v_call: TRBV29-1